Below, 15 T cell receptor beta chains from the same sample are listed, as sequenced in a study of cytomegalovirus exposure and HLA in healthy donors. Sequenced by immunoSEQ multiplex PCR; TCRdb stores in-frame clones only, minus some. The sample has about 110,000 clones; about 88% are singletons. Sequences were obtained from PBMCs. The receptors originated from a woman between 18 and 30 years old in good health and CMV-seropositive.

V usage is TRBV18 and J usage is TRBJ2-7, with 7 bases aligning to TRBD2. The CDR3 has 15 residues. V lost 0 bases and J lost 3; bases outside the gene matches: 5. Germline values: CDR1 KGHSH, CDR2 LQKENI. This CDR3 is CASSPPASGLYEQYF. The CDR3 DNA follows: TGTGCCAGCTCACCACCGGCTAGCGGACTCTACGAGCAGTACTTC.

The chain couples TRBV18 to TRBJ2-1, with D hard to call. The CDR3 extends over 13 amino acids. V lost 2 bases, J lost 4 bases, and 6 bases lay in between. CDR1 is KGHSH and CDR2 is LQKENI in the germline V gene. CDR3 DNA sequence: TGTGCCAGCTCACCAAATCGGTACAATGAGCAGTTCTTC. Its translation: CASSPNRYNEQFF.

The rearrangement joins TRBV7-8 to TRBJ2-3, with 11 bases fitting TRBD2. CDR3 length: 17 residues. J gave up 0 bases and V 5 bases, and 7 bases lay outside the gene matches. Germline V lookup: CDR1 SGHVS, CDR2 FQNEAQ. CDR3 residues: CASSPLAGGMSTDTQYF. CDR3 in DNA: TGTGCCAGCAGCCCCTTAGCGGGAGGGATGAGCACAGATACGCAGTATTTT.

V gene TRBV25-1 combines with J gene TRBJ1-4; a weak D match, TRBD1 (6 bases). CDR3 length equals 16 residues. V shed 6 bases and J shed 4 bases, with 18 bases lying between them. Germline CDR1 is MGHDK and CDR2 is SYGVNS. This chain's CDR3 is CASSRSQGGDNEKLFF. The CDR3, as DNA: TGTGCCAGCAGCCGCTCCCAAGGGGGGGATAATGAAAAACTGTTTTTT.

Notes on this clone: Germline and junction disagree at one end, which may indicate a read error. The chain links TRBV11-3 to TRBJ2-3, with 11 bases lining up with TRBD2. Germline V gene data show CDR1 as SGHNT and CDR2 as YENEEA. The CDR3 runs to 17 residues. The CDR3 loop reads CASSLPPLAGGTDAQYF. Written as DNA, the CDR3 is TGTGCCAGCAGCCTCCCCCCCCTAGCGGGGGGCACAGATGCGCAGTATTTT.

This clone was observed a single time. The CDR3 bases are TGTGCCAGCAGTCTGGGACAGGGTGGTCGATATTTT. It yields the protein CASSLGQGGRYF. The rearrangement uses TRBV28 and TRBJ2-3; 9 nucleotides match TRBD1. CDR3 size: 12 residues. Germline-derived CDR1 and CDR2 are MDHEN and SYDVKM. The V and J ends lost 5 bases and 15 bases, in that order; junction bases with no gene match: 9.

The chain links TRBV14 to TRBJ2-5, with D perhaps TRBD1 (5 bases). CDR1 and CDR2 from the germline V gene are SGHDN and FVKESK. CDR3 length: 16 residues. The germline V and J ends were trimmed by 1 base and 0 bases, with 12 bases remaining between them. DNA of the CDR3: TGTGCCAGCAGCCAAGGGGGCCTGGGATACCAAGAGACCCAGTACTTC. This gives the protein CASSQGGLGYQETQYF.

The chain recombines TRBV9 with TRBJ2-1; 8 positions match TRBD2. V was pared by 5 bases and J by 0 bases, with 4 bases of the junction left unmatched. This CDR3 is 15 amino acids long. The germline V gene has CDR1 SGDLS and CDR2 YYNGEE. CDR3 residues: CASSRSGTSYNEQFF. In nucleotides, the CDR3 is TGTGCCAGCAGTCGTAGCGGGACCTCCTACAATGAGCAGTTCTTC.

The chain links TRBV28 to TRBJ2-2; D perhaps matches TRBD2 (7 bases). In germline, CDR1 is MDHEN, CDR2 SYDVKM. The CDR3 spans 15 residues. The V gene lost 10 bases and the J gene lost 3 bases, with 18 bases spanning the gap. CDR3 loop: CATSPGRGYTGELFF. CDR3 nucleotide sequence: TGTGCCACAAGCCCAGGGAGGGGGTACACCGGGGAGCTGTTTTTT.

V usage is TRBV2 and J usage is TRBJ2-6; unclear D gene. The CDR3 length is 15 residues. Germline loops: CDR1 SNHLY, CDR2 FYNNEI. The germline V and J ends were trimmed by 6 bases and 2 bases, with 11 bases remaining between them. The CDR3 sequence: CASRAARTGANVLTF. For the CDR3, the DNA is TGTGCCAGCAGAGCCGCCCGTACTGGGGCCAACGTCCTGACTTTC. The full variable domain, in which reference TRBV2 and TRBJ2-6 provide the parts outside the CDR3, is EPEVTQTPSHQVTQMGQEVILRCVPISNHLYFYWYRQILGQKVEFLVSFYNNEISEKSEIFDDQFSVERPDGSNFTLKIRSTKLEDSAMYFCASRAARTGANVLTFGAGSRLTVL.

The gene calls are TRBV6-6 and TRBJ1-2; a possible D gene is TRBD1 (5 bases). This CDR3 has 15 residues. Germline CDR1 is MNHNY and CDR2 is SVGAGI (reference sequence). V lost 2 bases to trimming and J lost 6 bases, with 16 bases between them. The CDR3 coding sequence is TGTGCCAGCAGTTACGTGCCGAGGCAGGGCAATGGCTACACCTTC. It encodes CASSYVPRQGNGYTF.

With respect to this clone: The sample contains more than one DNA sequence encoding this CDR3. V usage is TRBV28 and J usage is TRBJ1-2; D ambiguous. The ends were cut back, 2 bases at V and 5 bases at J, with 6 bases in the middle. Germline V gene data show CDR1 as MDHEN and CDR2 as SYDVKM. CDR3 length equals 12 residues. CDR3 sequence: CASSLAGYGYTF. CDR3 DNA: TGTGCCAGCAGTTTAGCGGGGTATGGCTACACCTTC.

The chain carries TRBV5-1 and TRBJ2-5; D is possibly TRBD2 (6 bases). Looked up from germline, CDR1 is SGHRS and CDR2 is YFSETQ. The CDR3 length is 14 residues. V lost 1 base, J lost 2 bases, and 9 bases lay in between. CDR3 protein: CASSLFSGQETQYF. The DNA of the CDR3 is TGCGCCAGCAGCTTGTTTAGCGGACAAGAGACCCAGTACTTC.

The V gene is TRBV5-5, the J gene TRBJ1-5, with 10 positions matching TRBD1. After removal of 3 bases from V and 7 bases from J, the junction contained 16 bases not matched to a gene. Germline V lookup: CDR1 SGHKS, CDR2 YYEKEE (reference sequence). This CDR3 comprises 18 residues. CDR3 nucleotide sequence: TGTGCCAGCAGCTCGGGCGCCTCCGGGACAGGGGTTGGGCAGCCCCAGCATTTT. Translation: CASSSGASGTGVGQPQHF.

The gene calls are TRBV5-4 and TRBJ2-7; 8 positions agree with TRBD2. Germline assignment: CDR1 SGHNT and CDR2 YYREEE (reference sequence). Germline trimming cut 4 bases from V and 6 bases from J; bases unmatched to any gene: 9. This CDR3 is 14 amino acids long. The CDR3: CASSPGTRVGEQYF. In DNA, the CDR3 is TGTGCCAGCAGCCCGGGGACTAGGGTCGGCGAGCAGTACTTC.